The next 25 T cell receptor beta chains were all read from a single sample in a study of CD8+ T cells in alopecia areata. cDNA prepared by RNA extraction and subsequent reverse transcription served as the template for sequencing. Method: immunoSEQ multiplex PCR; TCRdb's copy keeps in-frame clones and lacks some. Of 200,000 or so clones listed, around two fifths are singletons. The treatment here: oral pan-JAK inhibitor, 5-10 mg twice daily. This sample comprised CD4+ T cells sorted from blood, obtained at approximately week 37, from a patient treated with tofacitinib. Every receptor here comes from a human donor with alopecia areata.

This chain connects TRBV6-1 to TRBJ1-3; D is possibly TRBD1 (5 bases). Trimming stripped 2 bases from V and 0 bases from J, with 5 bases between. CDR1 and CDR2 from the germline V gene are MNHNS and SASEGT. This CDR3 has 14 residues. The CDR3 protein is CASSERGSGNTIYF. DNA for the CDR3: TGTGCCAGCAGTGAAAGGGGCTCTGGAAACACCATATATTTT.

This chain connects TRBV5-1 to TRBJ1-2, with unresolved D. CDR1 is SGHRS and CDR2 is YFSETQ in the germline V gene. CDR3 size: 13 residues. Trimming stripped 0 bases from V and 6 bases from J, with 9 bases between. The CDR3 nucleotides are TGCGCCAGCAGCTTGGACAGCTTGAATGGCTACACCTTC. Its translation: CASSLDSLNGYTF.

The chain links TRBV2 to TRBJ2-2; a weak D match, TRBD1 (6 bases). CDR1 and CDR2 from the germline V gene are SNHLY and FYNNEI. CDR3 length equals 13 residues. Deletions cut 9 bases from V and 1 base from J, with 9 bases between. CDR3 residues: CASIQGNTGELFF. The CDR3 DNA follows: TGTGCCAGTATACAGGGGAACACCGGGGAGCTGTTTTTT.

The rearrangement joins TRBV30 to TRBJ1-6, with D possibly being TRBD1 (5 bases). CDR1 GTSNPN and CDR2 SVGIG come from the germline V gene (reference sequence). The CDR3 is 14 amino acids. The V end was cut by 1 base, the J end by 16 bases, with 20 bases between. This CDR3 reads CAWSEGGDRPPLHF. CDR3 nucleotide sequence: TGTGCCTGGAGTGAAGGAGGGGACCGGCCGCCTCTCCACTTT.

This clone was picked up one time. V and J are TRBV2 and TRBJ2-2, with D hard to call. V lost 0 bases and J lost 15, with 17 bases in between. CDR1 and CDR2 from the germline V gene are SNHLY and FYNNEI. This CDR3 contains 14 residues. CDR3 sequence (DNA): TGTGCCAGCAGTGAAGCTGGACCGGTGGGGATGGTGTTTTTT. Amino acid sequence: CASSEAGPVGMVFF.

V usage is TRBV18 and J usage is TRBJ2-3; D is perhaps TRBD2 (5 bases). CDR1 is KGHSH and CDR2 is LQKENI in the germline V gene. Between the trimmed V and J ends, which lost 3 bases and 4 bases, there was a span of 17 bases. The CDR3 extends over 16 amino acids. The CDR3: CASSPIVGSLPDTQYF. The CDR3 DNA reads as TGTGCCAGCTCACCTATCGTGGGGAGCCTACCAGATACGCAGTATTTT.

V is TRBV5-4 and J is TRBJ2-3; D gene unclear. The CDR3 loop spans 16 amino acids. Germline-derived CDR1 and CDR2 are SGHNT and YYREEE (reference sequence). V was shortened by 0 bases and J by 2 bases, with 13 bases between the two germline ends. The CDR3 spells CASSLVRARNTDTQYF. The CDR3 DNA sequence: TGTGCCAGCAGCTTGGTGCGAGCGAGGAACACAGATACGCAGTATTTT.

This rearrangement joins TRBV11-2 to TRBJ2-7, with D hard to call. Germline values: CDR1 SGHAT, CDR2 FQNNGV. With 2 bases removed from V and 6 bases from J, the gap between germline ends came to 14 bases. This CDR3 region has 14 residues. CDR3 nucleotide sequence: TGTGCCAGCAGCTTATTAGGGCTGACGGTCGAGCAGTACTTC. Translating gives CASSLLGLTVEQYF.

J is TRBJ2-5 and V is TRBV6-5; no definite D call. The CDR3 sequence is 15 residues long. V was clipped by 0 bases and J by 2 bases, with 10 bases between them. Germline-derived CDR1 and CDR2 are MNHEY and SVGAGI. The CDR3 sequence: CASSYSNVRQETQYF. The DNA for the CDR3 is TGTGCCAGCAGTTACTCGAACGTCAGGCAAGAGACCCAGTACTTC.

This clone came up a few times. The chain employs TRBV5-1 and TRBJ2-2; no clear D. Germline CDR1 and CDR2: SGHRS and YFSETQ. The CDR3 covers 12 residues. Trimming took 4 bases from V and 7 from J, leaving 8 bases between them. The CDR3 spells CASSDVFGELFF. The CDR3 DNA follows: TGCGCCAGCAGCGACGTTTTCGGGGAGCTGTTTTTT. The full variable domain, its missing parts supplied by reference TRBV5-1 and TRBJ2-2, is KAGVTQTPRYLIKTRGQQVTLSCSPISGHRSVSWYQQTPGQGLQFLFEYFSETQRNKGNFPGRFSGRQFSNSRSEMNVSTLELGDSALYLCASSDVFGELFFGEGSRLTVL.

This chain connects TRBV5-1 to TRBJ2-4; unclear D gene. The germline V gene encodes CDR1 SGHRS and CDR2 YFSETQ. Trimming stripped 3 bases from V and 0 bases from J, with 10 bases between. This CDR3 has 15 amino acids. The CDR3: CASSSVGGAKNIQYF. The DNA of the CDR3 is TGCGCCAGCAGCTCCGTGGGTGGAGCCAAAAACATTCAGTACTTC.

This chain connects TRBV2 to TRBJ2-1; D ambiguous. The V gene lost 4 bases and the J gene lost 4 bases, with 8 bases spanning the gap. This CDR3 comprises 13 residues. Germline CDR1 reads SNHLY; CDR2 reads FYNNEI. CDR3: CASSASLYNEQFF. CDR3 sequence (DNA): TGTGCCAGCAGTGCGAGCCTATACAATGAGCAGTTCTTC.

The chain couples TRBV6-5 to TRBJ1-1; 7 bases line up with TRBD1. CDR1 and CDR2 from the germline V gene are MNHEY and SVGAGI. V shed 6 bases and J 6 bases; nucleotides not matched to a gene: 13. The length of the CDR3 is 15 residues. The CDR3 here is CASRPSTGEGAEAFF. Written as DNA, the CDR3 is TGTGCCAGCAGACCTTCCACAGGGGAAGGAGCTGAAGCTTTCTTT.

The rearrangement uses TRBV25-1 and TRBJ2-4, with D uncertain. The germline CDR1 and CDR2 sequences are MGHDK and SYGVNS. V dropped 1 base and J dropped 0 bases, with 13 bases sitting between them. The CDR3 has 17 residues. The CDR3 is CASSESGGPLAKNIQYF. The CDR3 nucleotides are TGTGCCAGCAGTGAATCTGGCGGTCCATTAGCCAAAAACATTCAGTACTTC.

This clone came up once. The gene calls are TRBV29-1 and TRBJ1-1; 7 positions agree with TRBD1. Germline V gene lookup returns CDR1 SQVTM and CDR2 ANQGSEA. The CDR3 loop spans 12 amino acids. V was clipped by 6 bases and J by 4 bases; unmatched bases: 5. CDR3 region: CSVSGGGTEAFF. In DNA form, the CDR3 reads TGCAGCGTATCAGGGGGGGGCACTGAAGCTTTCTTT.

DNA of the CDR3: TGCAGCGTTGGGGCAGGGGCTCCCGGGACCCAGTACTTC. It codes for CSVGAGAPGTQYF. The rearrangement joins TRBV29-1 to TRBJ2-5, with D maybe TRBD1 (6 bases). Per germline, CDR1 SQVTM and CDR2 ANQGSEA. The CDR3 is 13 residues long. V was shortened by 4 bases and J by 7 bases, with 16 bases between the two germline ends. The variable domain in full, completed from reference TRBV29-1 and TRBJ2-5, reads SAVISQKPSRDICQRGTSLTIQCQVDSQVTMMFWYRQQPGQSLTLIATANQGSEATYESGFVIDKFPISRPNLTFSTLTVSNMSPEDSSIYLCSVGAGAPGTQYFGPGTRLLVL.

This CDR3 reads CASSVIWGASIEQYF. For the CDR3, the DNA is TGTGCCAGCAGTGTGATTTGGGGGGCGTCTATCGAGCAGTACTTC. J is TRBJ2-7 and V is TRBV2; D tentatively reads TRBD1 or TRBD2 (6 bases each). V gave up 4 bases and J gave up 6 bases, with 19 bases separating them. Germline lookup yields CDR1 SNHLY and CDR2 FYNNEI. The CDR3 extends over 15 amino acids.

This clone was counted a few times. The chain carries TRBV30 and TRBJ2-7; D unresolved. Trimming stripped 0 bases from V and 5 bases from J, with 26 bases between. Germline V gene sequence: CDR1 GTSNPN, CDR2 SVGIG (reference sequence). The CDR3 sequence is 18 residues long. The CDR3 DNA reads as TGTGCCTGGAGTGTATCGTTTTGGGCGGAACTCCGAGGCCACGAGCAGTACTTC. The encoded protein is CAWSVSFWAELRGHEQYF.

This clone was detected only a few times. The DNA of the CDR3 is TGCGCCAGCAGCTTGGCTGGACAGGAAAGCAATGAGCAGTTCTTC. As protein: CASSLAGQESNEQFF. The V gene is TRBV5-1, the J gene TRBJ2-1; 7 nucleotides align to TRBD1. Per germline, CDR1 SGHRS and CDR2 YFSETQ. The J segment lost 6 bases and the V segment lost 0 bases, leaving 6 bases of the junction unmatched. The CDR3 sequence is 15 residues long.

The rearrangement links TRBV7-2 to TRBJ2-7, with a weak D call TRBD1 (5 bases). V was pared by 6 bases and J by 2 bases, with 11 bases between. The CDR3 extends over 13 amino acids. Per the germline V gene, CDR1 is SGHTA and CDR2 is FQGNSA. CDR3 protein: CASRPDTAYEQYF. CDR3 sequence (DNA): TGTGCCAGCAGACCGGACACGGCCTACGAGCAGTACTTC.

This clone was seen more than once but under ten times. The chain links TRBV18 to TRBJ2-3, with D unresolved. The germline V and J ends were trimmed by 6 bases and 6 bases, with 22 bases remaining between them. The CDR3 totals 16 residues. Germline V gives CDR1 KGHSH, CDR2 LQKENI. The CDR3 sequence: CASSTTRSRADDTQYF. CDR3 sequence (DNA): TGTGCCAGCTCCACGACCAGGAGCCGTGCGGACGATACGCAGTATTTT.

The chain carries TRBV29-1 and TRBJ2-2; 9 bases are shared with TRBD1. Trimming removed 7 bases from V and 6 bases from J; junction bases left unmatched: 6. This CDR3 is 13 amino acids long. The V gene's germline CDR1 is SQVTM and CDR2 ANQGSEA. CDR3 nucleotide sequence: TGCAGCGCCGGGACAGGGACGGCCGGGGAGCTGTTTTTT. Protein: CSAGTGTAGELFF.

This clone was found a few times. V usage is TRBV7-2 and J usage is TRBJ1-2; TRBD1 matches at 12 bases. CDR3 length: 17 amino acids. The germline V gene encodes CDR1 SGHTA and CDR2 FQGNSA. With V trimmed by 5 bases and J by 1 base, 8 bases remained unmatched. The CDR3 sequence is CASSPGTGGPFNYGYTF. The CDR3 DNA is TGTGCCAGCAGCCCAGGGACAGGGGGCCCCTTTAACTATGGCTACACCTTC.

The chain employs TRBV5-6 and TRBJ2-7; D may be TRBD1 (6 bases). CDR3 length equals 14 residues. The germline V gene has CDR1 SGHDT and CDR2 YYEEEE. V was trimmed by 2 bases and J by 4 bases, leaving 13 bases between them. The CDR3 loop is CASSFPGGVYEQYF. CDR3 nucleotides: TGTGCCAGCAGCTTCCCTGGGGGCGTGTACGAGCAGTACTTC. The variable domain in full, with the rest retrieved from reference TRBV5-6 and TRBJ2-7, is DAGVTQSPTHLIKTRGQQVTLRCSPKSGHDTVSWYQQALGQGPQFIFQYYEEEERQRGNFPDRFSGHQFPNYSSELNVNALLLGDSALYLCASSFPGGVYEQYFGPGTRLTVT.

V and J are TRBV7-2 and TRBJ2-1; 8 bases map to TRBD2. V lost 5 bases, J lost 0 bases, and 3 bases stayed unmatched. The germline V gene encodes CDR1 SGHTA and CDR2 FQGNSA. This CDR3 contains 15 residues. The CDR3 here is CASSRSGTSYNEQFF. DNA for the CDR3: TGTGCCAGCAGCCGTAGCGGGACCTCCTACAATGAGCAGTTCTTC. The full variable domain, completed using reference TRBV7-2 and TRBJ2-1, is GAGVSQSPSNKVTEKGKDVELRCDPISGHTALYWYRQSLGQGLEFLIYFQGNSAPDKSGLPSDRFSAERTGGSVSTLTIQRTQQEDSAVYLCASSRSGTSYNEQFFGPGTRLTVL.